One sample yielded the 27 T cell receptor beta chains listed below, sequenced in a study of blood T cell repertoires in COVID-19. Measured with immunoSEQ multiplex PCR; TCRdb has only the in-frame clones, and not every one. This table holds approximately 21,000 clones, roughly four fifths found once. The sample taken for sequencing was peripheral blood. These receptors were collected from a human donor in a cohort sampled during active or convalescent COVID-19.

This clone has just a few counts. The CDR3 is CASRKTGGYDGYTF. The CDR3 coding sequence is TGCGCCAGCAGGAAGACAGGGGGATACGATGGCTACACCTTC. The V and J genes are TRBV5-1 and TRBJ1-2; 9 bases fit TRBD1. The CDR3 spans 14 residues. The junction had 8 bases not matched to a gene; V was cut back by 5 bases and J by 6 bases. CDR1 is SGHRS and CDR2 is YFSETQ in the germline V gene.

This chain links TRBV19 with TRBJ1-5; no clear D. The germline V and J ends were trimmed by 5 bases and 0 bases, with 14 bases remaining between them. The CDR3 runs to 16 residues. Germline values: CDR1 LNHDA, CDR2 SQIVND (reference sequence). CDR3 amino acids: CASSEYSPYSNQPQHF. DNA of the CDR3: TGTGCCAGTAGTGAGTACTCGCCTTATAGCAATCAGCCCCAGCATTTT.

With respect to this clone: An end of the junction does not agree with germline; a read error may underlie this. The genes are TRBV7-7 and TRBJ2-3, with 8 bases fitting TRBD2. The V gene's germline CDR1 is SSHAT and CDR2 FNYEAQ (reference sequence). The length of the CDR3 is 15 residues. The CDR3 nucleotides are TGTGCTAGCAGCTTAACTGGACTAGCATCAGATACGCAGTATTTT. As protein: CASSLTGLASDTQYF. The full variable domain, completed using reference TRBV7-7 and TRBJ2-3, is GAGVSQSPRYKVTKRGQDVTLRCDPISSHATLYWYQQALGQGPEFLTYFNYEAQPDKSGLPSDRFSAERPEGSISTLTIQRTEQRDSAMYRCASSLTGLASDTQYFGPGTRLTVL.

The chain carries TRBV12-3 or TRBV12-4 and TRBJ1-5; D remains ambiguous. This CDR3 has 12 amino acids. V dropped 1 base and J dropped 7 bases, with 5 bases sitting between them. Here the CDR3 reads CASSLGEQPQHF. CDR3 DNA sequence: TGTGCCAGCAGTTTAGGCGAACAGCCCCAGCATTTT.

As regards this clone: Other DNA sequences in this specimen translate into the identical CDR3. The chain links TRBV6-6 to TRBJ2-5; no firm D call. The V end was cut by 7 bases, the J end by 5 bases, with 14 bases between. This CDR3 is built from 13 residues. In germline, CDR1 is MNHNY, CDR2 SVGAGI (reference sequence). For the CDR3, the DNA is TGTGCCAGCACCCCCCCGGGTGGTGAGACCCAGTACTTC. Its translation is CASTPPGGETQYF.

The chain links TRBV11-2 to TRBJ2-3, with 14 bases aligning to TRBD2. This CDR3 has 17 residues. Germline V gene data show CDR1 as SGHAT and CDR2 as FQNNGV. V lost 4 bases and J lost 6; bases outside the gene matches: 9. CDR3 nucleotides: TGTGCCAGCAGCTCGGGACTAGCGGGAGTTCGCGGCGATACGCAGTATTTT. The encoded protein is CASSSGLAGVRGDTQYF.

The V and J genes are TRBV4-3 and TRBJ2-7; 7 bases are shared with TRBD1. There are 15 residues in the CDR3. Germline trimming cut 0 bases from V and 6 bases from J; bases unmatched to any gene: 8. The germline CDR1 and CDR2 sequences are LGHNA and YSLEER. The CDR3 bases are TGCGCCAGCAGCCAAGACCCTTTCACAGGGGTCGAGCAGTACTTC. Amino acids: CASSQDPFTGVEQYF.

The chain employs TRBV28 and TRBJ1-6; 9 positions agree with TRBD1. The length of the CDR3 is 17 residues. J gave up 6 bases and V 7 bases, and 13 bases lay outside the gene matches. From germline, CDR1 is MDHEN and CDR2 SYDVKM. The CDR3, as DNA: TGTGCCAGCACCACACAGAGGCGGGACAGGGTTAATTCACCCCTCCACTTT. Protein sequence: CASTTQRRDRVNSPLHF.

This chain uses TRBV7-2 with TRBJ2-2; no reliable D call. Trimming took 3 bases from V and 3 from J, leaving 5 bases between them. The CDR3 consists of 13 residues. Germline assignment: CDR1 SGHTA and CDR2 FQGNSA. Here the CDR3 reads CASSLTYTGELFF. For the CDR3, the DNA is TGTGCCAGCAGCTTGACATACACCGGGGAGCTGTTTTTT.

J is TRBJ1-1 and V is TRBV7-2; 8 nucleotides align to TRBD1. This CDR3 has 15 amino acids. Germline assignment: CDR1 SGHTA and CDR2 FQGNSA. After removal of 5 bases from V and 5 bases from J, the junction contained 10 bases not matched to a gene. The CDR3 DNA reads TGTGCCAGCAGCCCTACCCGGACAGGGTGGACTGAAGCTTTCTTT. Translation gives CASSPTRTGWTEAFF.

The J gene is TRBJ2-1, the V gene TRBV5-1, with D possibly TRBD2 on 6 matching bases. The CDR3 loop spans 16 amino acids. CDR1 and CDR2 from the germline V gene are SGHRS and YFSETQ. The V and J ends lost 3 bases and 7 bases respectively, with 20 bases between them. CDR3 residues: CASSSSGRGPLNEQFF. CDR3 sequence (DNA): TGCGCCAGCAGCTCCTCAGGGCGGGGTCCCCTGAATGAGCAGTTCTTC. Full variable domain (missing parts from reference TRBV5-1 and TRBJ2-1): KAGVTQTPRYLIKTRGQQVTLSCSPISGHRSVSWYQQTPGQGLQFLFEYFSETQRNKGNFPGRFSGRQFSNSRSEMNVSTLELGDSALYLCASSSSGRGPLNEQFFGPGTRLTVL.

The CDR3 is CASSVGQGEAFF. CDR3 bases: TGTGCCAGCAGCGTCGGACAGGGAGAAGCTTTCTTT. The chain carries TRBV9 and TRBJ1-1, with TRBD1 matching 8 bases. The V gene end was trimmed by 2 bases and the J gene end by 8 bases; junction bases not matched to a gene: 2. Germline-derived CDR1 and CDR2 are SGDLS and YYNGEE. The CDR3 spans 12 residues.

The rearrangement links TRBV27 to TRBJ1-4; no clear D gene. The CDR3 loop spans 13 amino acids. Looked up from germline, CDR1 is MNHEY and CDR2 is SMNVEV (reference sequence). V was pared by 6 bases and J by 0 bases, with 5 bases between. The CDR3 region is CASRSATNEKLFF. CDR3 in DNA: TGTGCCAGCAGGAGCGCAACTAATGAAAAACTGTTTTTT.

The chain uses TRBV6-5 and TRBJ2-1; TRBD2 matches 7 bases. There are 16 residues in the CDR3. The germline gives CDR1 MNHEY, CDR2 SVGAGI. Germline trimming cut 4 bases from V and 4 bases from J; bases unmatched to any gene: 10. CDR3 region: CASSLLRAGAYNEQFF. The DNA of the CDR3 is TGTGCCAGCAGTTTACTCCGGGCGGGAGCTTACAATGAGCAGTTCTTC.

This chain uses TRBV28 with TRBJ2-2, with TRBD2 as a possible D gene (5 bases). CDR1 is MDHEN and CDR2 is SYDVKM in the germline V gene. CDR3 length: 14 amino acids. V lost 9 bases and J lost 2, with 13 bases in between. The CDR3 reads CASVPGYNTGELFF. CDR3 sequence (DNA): TGTGCCAGTGTGCCGGGGTACAACACCGGGGAGCTGTTTTTT. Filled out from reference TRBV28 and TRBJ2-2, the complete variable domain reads DVKVTQSSRYLVKRTGEKVFLECVQDMDHENMFWYRQDPGLGLRLIYFSYDVKMKEKGDIPEGYSVSREKKERFSLILESASTNQTSMYLCASVPGYNTGELFFGEGSRLTVL.

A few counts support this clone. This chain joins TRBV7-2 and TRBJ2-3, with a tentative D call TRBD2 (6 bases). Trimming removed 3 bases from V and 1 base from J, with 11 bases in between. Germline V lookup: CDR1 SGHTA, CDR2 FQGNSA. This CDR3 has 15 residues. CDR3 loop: CASSFMGLGTDTQYF. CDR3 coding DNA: TGTGCCAGCAGCTTTATGGGACTGGGCACAGATACGCAGTATTTT.

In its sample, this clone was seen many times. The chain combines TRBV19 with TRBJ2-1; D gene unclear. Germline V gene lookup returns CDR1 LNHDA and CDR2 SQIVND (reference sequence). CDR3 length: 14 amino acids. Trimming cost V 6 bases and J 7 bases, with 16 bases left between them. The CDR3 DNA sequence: TGTGCCAGTAGGCAGGAAAGTTTTGGGAATGAGCAGTTCTTC. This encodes CASRQESFGNEQFF.

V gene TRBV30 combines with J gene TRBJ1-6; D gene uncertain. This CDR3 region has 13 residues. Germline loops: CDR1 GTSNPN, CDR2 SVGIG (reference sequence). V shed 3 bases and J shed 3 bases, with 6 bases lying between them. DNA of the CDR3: TGTGCCTGGAGCCCCCGCTATAATTCACCCCTCCACTTT. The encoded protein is CAWSPRYNSPLHF.

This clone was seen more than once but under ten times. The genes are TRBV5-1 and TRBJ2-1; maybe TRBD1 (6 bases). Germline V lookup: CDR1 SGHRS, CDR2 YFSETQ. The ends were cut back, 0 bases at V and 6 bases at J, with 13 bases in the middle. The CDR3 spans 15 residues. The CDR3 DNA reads TGCGCCAGCAGCTTGGCACAGGGATATCGCAATGAGCAGTTCTTC. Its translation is CASSLAQGYRNEQFF. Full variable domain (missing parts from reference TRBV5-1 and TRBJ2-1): KAGVTQTPRYLIKTRGQQVTLSCSPISGHRSVSWYQQTPGQGLQFLFEYFSETQRNKGNFPGRFSGRQFSNSRSEMNVSTLELGDSALYLCASSLAQGYRNEQFFGPGTRLTVL.

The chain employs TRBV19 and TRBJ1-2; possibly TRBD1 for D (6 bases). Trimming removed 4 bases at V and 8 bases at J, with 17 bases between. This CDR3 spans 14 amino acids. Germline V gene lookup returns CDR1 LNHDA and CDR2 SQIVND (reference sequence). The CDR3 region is CASSNAGVAFGYTF. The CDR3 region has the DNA TGTGCCAGTAGTAACGCAGGGGTAGCATTCGGCTACACCTTC.

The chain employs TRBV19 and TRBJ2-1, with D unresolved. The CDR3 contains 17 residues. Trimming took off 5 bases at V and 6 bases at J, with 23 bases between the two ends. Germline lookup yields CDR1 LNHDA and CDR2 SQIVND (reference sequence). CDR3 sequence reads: CASSSRSLGSSGNEQFF. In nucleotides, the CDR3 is TGTGCCAGTAGTTCCCGTTCTCTTGGGTCCTCGGGCAATGAGCAGTTCTTC.

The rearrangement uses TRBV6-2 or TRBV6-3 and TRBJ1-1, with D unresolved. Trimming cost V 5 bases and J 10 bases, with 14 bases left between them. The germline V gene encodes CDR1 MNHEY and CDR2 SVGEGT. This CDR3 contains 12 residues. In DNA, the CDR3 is TGTGCCAGCAGTAAATTCGCGGCCGTAGCTTTCTTT. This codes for CASSKFAAVAFF.

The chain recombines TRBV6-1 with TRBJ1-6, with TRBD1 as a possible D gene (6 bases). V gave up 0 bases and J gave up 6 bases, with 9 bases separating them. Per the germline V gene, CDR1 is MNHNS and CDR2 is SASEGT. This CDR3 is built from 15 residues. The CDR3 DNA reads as TGTGCCAGCAGTGAAGCAGCCAGGGGTAATTCACCCCTCCACTTT. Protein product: CASSEAARGNSPLHF.

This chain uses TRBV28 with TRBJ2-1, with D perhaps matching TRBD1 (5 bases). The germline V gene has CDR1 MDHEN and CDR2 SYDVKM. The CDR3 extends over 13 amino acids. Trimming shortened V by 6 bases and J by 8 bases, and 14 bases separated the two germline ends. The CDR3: CASRIDSLDEQFF. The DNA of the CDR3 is TGTGCCAGCAGGATAGACAGCCTCGATGAGCAGTTCTTC.

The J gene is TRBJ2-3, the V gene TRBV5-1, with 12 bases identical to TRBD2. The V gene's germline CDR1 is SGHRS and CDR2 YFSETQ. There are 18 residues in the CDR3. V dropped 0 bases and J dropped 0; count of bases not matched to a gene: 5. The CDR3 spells CASSLGLAGGRSTDTQYF. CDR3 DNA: TGCGCCAGCAGCTTGGGGCTAGCGGGGGGGCGTAGCACAGATACGCAGTATTTT.

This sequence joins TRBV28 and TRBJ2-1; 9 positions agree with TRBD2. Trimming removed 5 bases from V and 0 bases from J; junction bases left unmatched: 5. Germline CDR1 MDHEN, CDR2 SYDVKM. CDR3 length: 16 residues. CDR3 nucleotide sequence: TGTGCCAGCAGTGAAATTAGCGGGAGCTCCTACAATGAGCAGTTCTTC. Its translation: CASSEISGSSYNEQFF.

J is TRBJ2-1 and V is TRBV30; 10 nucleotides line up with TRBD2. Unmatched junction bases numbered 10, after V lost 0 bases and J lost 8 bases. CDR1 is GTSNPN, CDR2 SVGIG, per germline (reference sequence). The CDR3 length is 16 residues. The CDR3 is CAWSVQGLAVRYEQFF. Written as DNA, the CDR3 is TGTGCCTGGAGTGTACAAGGACTAGCGGTACGTTATGAGCAGTTCTTC.